This T cell receptor beta chain was sequenced in a study of T cells after yellow fever vaccination (dated by TCRdb to between 2018 and 2021). Concerning the study at large: Libraries from fractions with low cell numbers were prepared with the SMART-Seq v4 Ultra Low Input RNA kit. Blood was drawn at multiple timepoints before and after primary and secondary immunization, with bulk PBMC replicates and cell subsets isolated. To follow T-cell clones before and after both primary and booster YFV17D yellow fever vaccination, bulk TCR alpha and beta repertoires underwent longitudinal sequencing. Two healthy male donors, one aged 18 to 30 and one aged 30 to 40 years, were included in the cohort.

This clonotype was seen a few times. No antigen is known for it. No base quality information exists; no much larger clone differs at one position. The sample's treatment or condition label, in plain terms: live attenuated yellow fever vaccine strain. A standard Ficoll-Paque protocol was used to isolate PBMCs from peripheral blood. Dynabeads CD4 and CD8 positive selection kits were used to isolate CD4 and CD8 T-cell fractions. RNA was extracted with TriZol from bulk PBMCs, CD4 and CD8 fractions, and dextramer-positive and dextramer-negative fractions. Results and caveats for the whole study, not just this receptor: The study included only a couple of donors, which limits how far the findings can be generalized. Computational filtering was needed because FACS-sorted repertoires could contain abundant contaminating clonotypes from the bulk population. A small fraction of clonotypes appeared in both the CD4 and CD8 compartments, likely as a result of convergent recombination. After the booster, most of the clones that had expanded following primary vaccination were detected again (almost 98% of CD4 and around 88% of CD8), which suggests that memory was broadly maintained. Compared with the primary T-cell response, the secondary T-cell response was faster but weaker, reaching its peak on day 5 rather than on day 15.

TCR cDNA was made using 5'RACE template switching, a step that added a universal primer site and unique molecular identifiers. Priming for cDNA synthesis came from both the TCR alpha and TCR beta constant segments. Libraries were amplified in two PCR steps, with sample barcodes and sequencing adapters added in the second step. Sequencing of libraries was performed on Illumina HiSeq 2500 (2x100 bp) or NovaSeq (2x150 bp). The source study handled its data this way. MIGEC was used to demultiplex reads and collapse the reads into UMI consensus sequences, and MiXCR was used for V(D)J alignment. Vaccine-responding clonotypes were defined with edgeR using replicate PBMC samples, requiring FDR below 0.01 and a log2 fold change above 5 up to day 15. Each bulk clonotype received a CD4 or CD8 identity based on whether the sequenced CD4 or CD8 repertoire contained that clonotype at higher abundance. The public reads were reanalyzed by TCRdb: fastp trimming at Q25, MiXCR alignment, in-frame beta chains only. Records with the same CDR3 protein are collapsed into one entry carrying the most frequent genes and DNA. TCRdb assigned the V and J calls; the authors' analysis was not used. Within this sample are around 160,000 distinct CDR3 sequences, with almost 7% of them counted one time only. The top ten hold 2.5% of the sample.

The CDR3 runs 13 residues from the cysteine to the phenylalanine. Only the CDR3 DNA is retained, 39 bases long and in frame from the first base. The germline V gene (reference sequence) sets CDR1 to DFQATT and CDR2 to SNEGSKA. V lost 3 bases and J lost 1 base, and the count of bases not matched to a germline gene is 0. This sample comprised CD4+ T cells sorted from PBMCs, obtained less than 6 days after the first yellow fever vaccination. The sequence was obtained from a man aged 18 to 30 who received the YFV17D yellow fever vaccine. The V gene is TRBV20-1 and the J gene is TRBJ2-3; 8 central nucleotides agree with TRBD1. The CDR3 loop reads CSARTGGTDTQYF. The nucleotide sequence is TGCAGTGCTAGGACAGGGGGCACAGATACGCAGTATTTT.